What follows are 28 T cell receptor beta chains derived from one specimen sequenced in a study of CD8+ T cells in alopecia areata. It was cDNA, reverse transcribed from extracted RNA, that served as the sequencing template. The data were produced by immunoSEQ multiplex PCR, yet TCRdb's version contains in-frame clones alone and is incomplete. The sample has over 250,000 clones, 60% seen once. Indicated treatment: oral pan-JAK inhibitor, 5-10 mg twice daily. The specimen comprised CD4+ T cells sorted from blood, sampled around week 54, from a patient treated with tofacitinib. The receptors were gathered from a human donor with alopecia areata.

The chain carries TRBV4-2 and TRBJ1-4; 9 bases align to TRBD1. Germline CDR1 reads LGHNA; CDR2 reads YNFKEQ. This CDR3 is 14 amino acids long. With 4 bases clipped from V and 6 bases from J, the junction kept 3 bases outside the gene matches. The CDR3 bases are TGTGCCAGCAGCCGACGGGACAGGGATGAAAAACTGTTTTTT. The encoded protein is CASSRRDRDEKLFF.

The chain couples TRBV30 to TRBJ1-1; D unclear. Germline CDR1 GTSNPN, CDR2 SVGIG (reference sequence). The germline V and J ends were trimmed by 3 bases and 5 bases, with 7 bases remaining between them. This CDR3 has 11 residues. CDR3 DNA sequence: TGTGCCTGGAGGGCTCAGACTGAAGCTTTCTTT. Amino acid sequence: CAWRAQTEAFF.

The V and J genes are TRBV29-1 and TRBJ2-5, with 7 bases matching TRBD1. Germline V gene sequence: CDR1 SQVTM, CDR2 ANQGSEA. The V gene end was trimmed by 4 bases and the J gene end by 4 bases; junction bases not matched to a gene: 12. The CDR3 has 15 residues. The CDR3: CSVGSTGLLGETQYF. In nucleotides, the CDR3 is TGCAGCGTTGGATCGACAGGGCTTCTTGGAGAGACCCAGTACTTC.

This clone has a handful of counts. The chain is built from TRBV27 and TRBJ2-3; D unclear. Germline lookup yields CDR1 MNHEY and CDR2 SMNVEV (reference sequence). V was cut by 4 bases and J by 6 bases, with 8 bases left in between. The CDR3 is 12 amino acids. The CDR3 nucleotides read TGTGCCAGCAGTTCCTTAGGGGATACGCAGTATTTT. This codes for CASSSLGDTQYF.

The chain joins TRBV5-1 to TRBJ2-5; 8 bases map to TRBD2. CDR1 and CDR2 from the germline V gene are SGHRS and YFSETQ. V lost 7 bases and J lost 5; bases outside the gene matches: 13. The CDR3 length is 15 residues. The CDR3 DNA follows: TGCGCCAGCTGCGAGGCGGGGGGCCTCCGGGAGACCCAGTACTTC. This encodes CASCEAGGLRETQYF.

The chain combines TRBV25-1 with TRBJ2-1, with D unresolved. The CDR3 is made up of 15 amino acids. The germline gives CDR1 MGHDK, CDR2 SYGVNS. The V gene lost 0 bases and the J gene lost 0 bases, with 6 bases spanning the gap. CDR3 sequence reads: CASSEYRSSYNEQFF. In DNA, the CDR3 is TGTGCCAGCAGTGAATACAGGAGCTCCTACAATGAGCAGTTCTTC.

This rearrangement joins TRBV4-1 to TRBJ2-7; 7 bases fit TRBD1. V trimming: 4 bases; J trimming: 0 bases; junction bases outside the gene matches: 9. The CDR3 covers 16 residues. Germline-derived CDR1 and CDR2 are MGHRA and YSYEKL. The CDR3 reads CASSPSRDRNSYEQYF. In nucleotides, the CDR3 is TGCGCCAGCAGCCCCTCCCGGGACAGAAACTCCTACGAGCAGTACTTC.

This sequence joins TRBV6-5 and TRBJ2-3; a possible D gene is TRBD1 (6 bases). This CDR3 has 14 residues. Germline V gives CDR1 MNHEY, CDR2 SVGAGI. Deletions cut 6 bases from V and 4 bases from J, with 14 bases between. The CDR3 nucleotides read TGTGCCAGCAGCGGGACACCTGGGGCAGATACGCAGTATTTT. Translated: CASSGTPGADTQYF.

Only a few counts were recorded for this clone. The chain recombines TRBV4-1 with TRBJ1-4; D may be TRBD1 (5 bases). Between the trimmed V and J ends, which lost 0 bases and 8 bases, there was a span of 13 bases. The CDR3 is 15 residues long. Germline V gene lookup returns CDR1 MGHRA and CDR2 YSYEKL. The CDR3, as DNA: TGCGCCAGCAGCCAAGACGGGACCCGTTCCGAAAAACTGTTTTTT. Its protein product is CASSQDGTRSEKLFF.

The J gene is TRBJ1-2, the V gene TRBV4-3; D gene uncertain. In germline, CDR1 is LGHNA, CDR2 YSLEER. The V and J ends lost 0 bases and 2 bases respectively, with 10 bases between them. The CDR3 is 15 amino acids. CDR3 sequence: CASSQDPAANYGYTF. CDR3 in DNA: TGCGCCAGCAGCCAAGATCCAGCCGCAAACTATGGCTACACCTTC.

The chain combines TRBV6-1 with TRBJ2-1, with 10 bases matching TRBD2. This CDR3 spans 19 amino acids. V trimming: 4 bases; J trimming: 0 bases; junction bases outside the gene matches: 12. CDR1 is MNHNS and CDR2 is SASEGT in the germline V gene. CDR3 region: CASSGLAGAGLSSYNEQFF. The DNA for the CDR3 is TGTGCCAGCAGTGGCCTAGCGGGGGCCGGTCTGAGCTCCTACAATGAGCAGTTCTTC.

This chain uses TRBV18 with TRBJ2-3; D call uncertain. The germline V gene encodes CDR1 KGHSH and CDR2 LQKENI. The CDR3 extends over 11 amino acids. Trimming shortened V by 5 bases and J by 5 bases, and 5 bases separated the two germline ends. The CDR3 coding sequence is TGTGCCAGCTCAACAGAAGATACGCAGTATTTT. Translation: CASSTEDTQYF.

The CDR3 loop reads CASSLFGGRNQETQYF. Here the CDR3 DNA reads TGTGCCAGCAGCTTGTTCGGGGGCCGAAACCAAGAGACCCAGTACTTC. The rearrangement joins TRBV5-5 to TRBJ2-5, with D perhaps TRBD1 or TRBD2 (6 bases each). V was shortened by 1 base and J by 0 bases, with 13 bases between the two germline ends. Germline CDR1 SGHKS, CDR2 YYEKEE (reference sequence). The CDR3 has 16 amino acids.

The DNA of the CDR3 is TGCAGCGTTTTACAGGGGGCCGGAGATGGCTACACCTTC. Translation: CSVLQGAGDGYTF. The J gene is TRBJ1-2, the V gene TRBV29-1, with TRBD1 matching over 9 bases. The V gene end was trimmed by 5 bases and the J gene end by 6 bases; junction bases not matched to a gene: 7. This CDR3 is 13 amino acids long. Germline V gives CDR1 SQVTM, CDR2 ANQGSEA.

The chain recombines TRBV27 with TRBJ2-5; 8 bases match TRBD2. The CDR3 runs to 15 residues. Germline values: CDR1 MNHEY, CDR2 SMNVEV (reference sequence). V lost 7 bases, J lost 3 bases, and 10 bases stayed unmatched. This CDR3 is CASTERGTGKETQYF. The DNA of the CDR3 is TGTGCCAGCACCGAGCGGGGGACGGGGAAAGAGACCCAGTACTTC.

The chain recombines TRBV6-5 with TRBJ1-6, with D tentatively TRBD1 (6 bases). Germline values: CDR1 MNHEY, CDR2 SVGAGI. The CDR3 runs 12 residues. Trimming left V 5 bases short and J 7 bases short, with 6 bases between. CDR3 amino acids: CASSGGNSPLHF. The CDR3 DNA is TGTGCCAGCAGTGGGGGCAATTCACCCCTCCACTTT.

The V and J genes are TRBV7-9 and TRBJ1-1; D remains unclear. Germline loops: CDR1 SEHNR, CDR2 FQNEAQ (reference sequence). CDR3 length equals 13 residues. The germline V and J ends were trimmed by 1 base and 0 bases, with 3 bases remaining between them. The CDR3 DNA sequence: TGTGCCAGCAGCTTAGAGGTGAACACTGAAGCTTTCTTT. Its protein is CASSLEVNTEAFF.

This chain connects TRBV9 to TRBJ2-2; 7 bases map to TRBD2. Losses at the gene ends were 6 bases for V and 3 bases for J; bases not matched to a gene: 8. Germline V CDR1 and CDR2: SGDLS, YYNGEE. The CDR3 covers 15 residues. For the CDR3, the DNA is TGTGCCAGCACCCGCGGGGGATCAGACACCGGGGAGCTGTTTTTT. This sequence encodes CASTRGGSDTGELFF.

This clone was recorded only once. The chain links TRBV5-1 to TRBJ2-7; D is ambiguous. The germline V and J ends were trimmed by 4 bases and 1 base, with 12 bases remaining between them. Germline V lookup: CDR1 SGHRS, CDR2 YFSETQ. The CDR3 contains 14 residues. This CDR3 reads CASSPAGQSYEQYF. In nucleotides, the CDR3 is TGCGCCAGCAGCCCCGCCGGGCAGTCCTACGAGCAGTACTTC.

The rearrangement uses TRBV7-2 and TRBJ1-6; the D gene is possibly TRBD1 (5 bases). CDR1 and CDR2 from the germline V gene are SGHTA and FQGNSA. This CDR3 region has 13 residues. Trimming removed 9 bases from V and 10 bases from J, with 16 bases in between. Here the CDR3 reads CASNTIRGSPLHF. CDR3 sequence (DNA): TGTGCCAGTAACACCATTCGGGGCTCACCCCTCCACTTT.

This clone was recorded only once. V is TRBV9 and J is TRBJ1-6, with D possibly TRBD1 on 6 matching bases. Germline CDR1 SGDLS, CDR2 YYNGEE. This CDR3 is 15 amino acids long. Trimming pared 3 bases from V and 10 bases from J, leaving 17 bases between. The CDR3 reads CASSDEYRAGSPLHF. DNA of the CDR3: TGTGCCAGCAGCGACGAGTACAGGGCTGGATCACCCCTCCACTTT.

This clone was detected a few times. The genes are TRBV6-6 and TRBJ2-7; D is possibly TRBD2 (6 bases). CDR1 is MNHNY, CDR2 SVGAGI, per germline (reference sequence). V lost 2 bases to trimming and J lost 4 bases, with 9 bases between them. This CDR3 contains 13 residues. The CDR3 is CASSYEGRYEQYF. As DNA, the CDR3 is TGTGCCAGCAGTTACGAGGGGAGGTACGAGCAGTACTTC.

This CDR3 reads CASGLGSVDRGDEQYF. In nucleotides, the CDR3 is TGTGCTAGTGGTTTGGGCTCAGTGGACAGGGGGGACGAGCAGTACTTC. This chain links TRBV12-5 with TRBJ2-7, with 10 nucleotides matching TRBD1. The CDR3 consists of 16 residues. Germline loops: CDR1 LGHNT, CDR2 FRNRAP. V shed 1 base, J shed 5 bases, and the junction held 8 bases outside the gene matches.

Here the CDR3 reads CASSYLGPGGGYTF. The CDR3 region has the DNA TGTGCCAGCAGTTATCTGGGACCGGGGGGTGGCTACACCTTC. V is TRBV6-5 and J is TRBJ1-2, with D perhaps TRBD1 (5 bases). CDR3 length: 14 residues. From germline, CDR1 is MNHEY and CDR2 SVGAGI. Trimming stripped 3 bases from V and 7 bases from J, with 15 bases between.

The chain couples TRBV6-5 to TRBJ1-6, with 11 bases aligning to TRBD1. Germline V gene sequence: CDR1 MNHEY, CDR2 SVGAGI. The CDR3 is 13 residues long. The V segment lost 6 bases and the J segment 10 bases; nucleotides outside the gene matches: 2. The CDR3 sequence: CASRGQGGSPLHF. CDR3 nucleotides: TGTGCCAGCAGGGGACAGGGGGGATCACCCCTCCACTTT.

This clone was found many times. This rearrangement joins TRBV19 to TRBJ2-5; possible D gene TRBD1, 5 bases. From germline, CDR1 is LNHDA and CDR2 SQIVND (reference sequence). The V gene lost 5 bases and the J gene lost 1 base, with 8 bases spanning the gap. The length of the CDR3 is 13 residues. As DNA, the CDR3 is TGTGCCAGTAGTTGGACAACCCAAGAGACCCAGTACTTC. This gives the protein CASSWTTQETQYF. The full variable domain, with the rest looked up from reference TRBV19 and TRBJ2-5, is DGGITQSPKYLFRKEGQNVTLSCEQNLNHDAMYWYRQDPGQGLRLIYYSQIVNDFQKGDIAEGYSVSREKKESFPLTVTSAQKNPTAFYLCASSWTTQETQYFGPGTRLLVL.

The gene calls are TRBV6-5 and TRBJ2-7; the D gene could be TRBD1 or TRBD2 (5 bases each). The CDR3 has 15 residues. The germline CDR1 and CDR2 sequences are MNHEY and SVGAGI. Trimming stripped 0 bases from V and 4 bases from J, with 13 bases between. As DNA, the CDR3 is TGTGCCAGCAGTTACTCGTCGGGGCTAGGATACGAGCAGTACTTC. This encodes CASSYSSGLGYEQYF.

This clone was counted ten times or more. The rearrangement uses TRBV9 and TRBJ2-7; TRBD1 aligns across 9 bases. This CDR3 is built from 15 residues. V shed 0 bases and J 2 bases; nucleotides not matched to a gene: 3. Germline V lookup: CDR1 SGDLS, CDR2 YYNGEE. This CDR3 reads CASSVDGTGTYEQYF. In DNA form, the CDR3 reads TGTGCCAGCAGCGTAGACGGGACAGGGACCTACGAGCAGTACTTC.